The clone carrying this T cell receptor beta chain was recorded many times. The data belong to a study of blood T cells in healthy people across ages. Primers used in a second PCR of about 7 to 12 cycles were a sample-barcoded 5' primer and a J-beta primer mix. Each TCR beta cDNA got a 12-nucleotide random molecular identifier. Each CDR3 protein is one row after TCRdb ran MiXCR on the 5' RACE reads. The sample holds about 930,000 distinct CDR3 sequences, almost 30% seen once. This CDR3 comprises 13 residues. Germline V gene lookup returns CDR1 SGHTA and CDR2 FQGNSA. Trimming removed 5 bases from V and 6 bases from J, with 11 bases in between. In addition, the sample was reused for a study of T cells of mothers and their children.

This clonotype was obtained from a woman between 40 and 50 years old in good health. The sequenced sample was blood. This chain connects TRBV7-2 to TRBJ2-1; tentative D call: TRBD2 (5 bases). Written as DNA, the CDR3 is TGTGCCAGCAGCCCCCAGCGGTCCAATGAGCAGTTCTTC. This translates into CASSPQRSNEQFF.